The 29 T cell receptor beta chains below all came from one sample that was sequenced in a study of cytomegalovirus exposure and HLA in healthy donors. PCR was performed using 60 Vbeta and 13 Jbeta primers. The protocol was immunoSEQ multiplex PCR, while the TCRdb copy is restricted to in-frame clones and leaves out a portion. The repertoire has fewer than 110,000 clones, roughly 66% of them found once; the top ten carry around 3.5%. The specimen sequenced was PBMCs. Receptors originate from a woman aged 50 to 60 in good health and CMV-seronegative.

The gene calls are TRBV5-4 and TRBJ1-2; D is perhaps TRBD1 (6 bases). The CDR3 is made up of 13 amino acids. Germline V CDR1 and CDR2: SGHNT, YYREEE (reference sequence). V was trimmed by 5 bases and J by 2 bases, leaving 10 bases between them. DNA for the CDR3: TGTGCCAGCAGACAACAGGGAAACTATGGCTACACCTTC. This codes for CASRQQGNYGYTF. Filled out from reference TRBV5-4 and TRBJ1-2, the complete variable domain reads ETGVTQSPTHLIKTRGQQVTLRCSSQSGHNTVSWYQQALGQGPQFIFQYYREEENGRGNFPPRFSGLQFPNYSSELNVNALELDDSALYLCASRQQGNYGYTFGSGTRLTVV.

This clone was recorded a few times. This chain uses TRBV19 with TRBJ1-1, with 11 bases that match TRBD1. With V trimmed by 1 base and J by 4 bases, 2 bases remained unmatched. The CDR3 sequence is 15 residues long. Per germline, CDR1 LNHDA and CDR2 SQIVND (reference sequence). This CDR3 is CASSIAGTGGTEAFF. In DNA form, the CDR3 reads TGTGCCAGTAGTATAGCCGGGACAGGGGGCACTGAAGCTTTCTTT.

CDR3 region: CASSLASGVTDTQYF. In DNA, the CDR3 is TGTGCCAGCAGCTTGGCTAGCGGGGTCACAGATACGCAGTATTTT. The J gene is TRBJ2-3, the V gene TRBV5-4; TRBD2 aligns across 9 bases. J was trimmed by 2 bases and V by 0 bases; bases with no gene match: 1. The germline CDR1 and CDR2 sequences are SGHNT and YYREEE (reference sequence). The length of the CDR3 is 15 residues.

The chain uses TRBV19 and TRBJ2-7, with 14 bases matching TRBD2. CDR1 and CDR2 from the germline V gene are LNHDA and SQIVND (reference sequence). V dropped 10 bases and J dropped 6; count of bases not matched to a gene: 8. The CDR3 runs to 14 residues. The CDR3 sequence is CATSIGTSGSEQYF. The CDR3 DNA is TGTGCCACAAGTATCGGGACTAGCGGGAGCGAGCAGTACTTC. Filled out from reference TRBV19 and TRBJ2-7, the complete variable domain reads DGGITQSPKYLFRKEGQNVTLSCEQNLNHDAMYWYRQDPGQGLRLIYYSQIVNDFQKGDIAEGYSVSREKKESFPLTVTSAQKNPTAFYLCATSIGTSGSEQYFGPGTRLTVT.

This clone showed up just a few times. The CDR3 sequence is CASSFMGVVRGTDTQYF. The CDR3 coding sequence is TGTGCCAGCAGTTTCATGGGAGTGGTGCGGGGTACAGATACGCAGTATTTT. The genes are TRBV27 and TRBJ2-3, with D tentatively TRBD2 (6 bases). V was clipped by 3 bases and J by 3 bases, with 19 bases between them. The CDR3 extends over 17 amino acids. Looked up from germline, CDR1 is MNHEY and CDR2 is SMNVEV (reference sequence).

The chain recombines TRBV6-5 with TRBJ1-1; D is possibly TRBD1 (5 bases). The germline V gene has CDR1 MNHEY and CDR2 SVGAGI. V lost 0 bases and J 3 bases, leaving 8 bases between the germline ends. The CDR3 length is 14 residues. CDR3 sequence: CASSYSGGYTEAFF. The CDR3, as DNA: TGTGCCAGCAGTTACTCGGGGGGGTACACTGAAGCTTTCTTT.

The chain recombines TRBV11-2 with TRBJ2-7, with TRBD2 as a possible D gene (6 bases). The V end was cut by 5 bases, the J end by 2 bases, with 16 bases between. From germline, CDR1 is SGHAT and CDR2 FQNNGV. The CDR3 has 15 residues. The DNA of the CDR3 is TGTGCCAGCAGCCGGAGCACCGGGAGTCCCTACGAGCAGTACTTC. Translating it yields CASSRSTGSPYEQYF.

This clone has just one count. The chain carries TRBV9 and TRBJ2-3; D remains unclear. The CDR3 is 13 residues long. With 0 bases removed from V and 2 bases from J, the gap between germline ends came to 4 bases. The germline V gene has CDR1 SGDLS and CDR2 YYNGEE. CDR3 bases: TGTGCCAGCAGCGTAGCCCTCACAGATACGCAGTATTTT. Encoded protein: CASSVALTDTQYF.

This chain joins TRBV5-6 and TRBJ2-7, with 11 bases that match TRBD2. The germline V gene encodes CDR1 SGHDT and CDR2 YYEEEE. Trimming at V came to 2 bases and at J to 1 base, leaving 2 bases not matched to a gene. There are 15 residues in the CDR3. The CDR3 loop is CASSLWTSGSYEQYF. DNA for the CDR3: TGTGCCAGCAGCTTATGGACTAGCGGGTCCTACGAGCAGTACTTC.

This clone was counted between two and nine times. One end of the junction varies from germline; a read error may be responsible. The gene calls are TRBV7-9 and TRBJ2-1; D uncertain. CDR1 and CDR2 from the germline V gene are SEHNR and FQNEAQ (reference sequence). This CDR3 region has 12 residues. In DNA form, the CDR3 reads TGTTCCAGCAGCTTTTCTATGAATGAGCAGTTCTTC. Translating gives CSSSFSMNEQFF.

This CDR3 reads CAWSSQGEKLFF. The DNA of the CDR3 is TGTGCCTGGAGTTCCCAGGGGGAAAAACTGTTTTTT. The rearrangement links TRBV30 to TRBJ1-4; perhaps TRBD1 as D (6 bases). The CDR3 is 12 residues long. V gave up 2 bases and J gave up 8 bases, with 9 bases separating them. CDR1 GTSNPN and CDR2 SVGIG come from the germline V gene (reference sequence).

This chain connects TRBV7-9 to TRBJ1-2; tentatively, D is TRBD1 (5 bases). In germline, CDR1 is SEHNR, CDR2 FQNEAQ (reference sequence). The ends were cut back, 7 bases at V and 5 bases at J, with 11 bases in the middle. This CDR3 comprises 12 residues. CDR3 DNA sequence: TGTGCCAGCACGGGGACTACGTATGGCTACACCTTC. Translated: CASTGTTYGYTF.

CDR3 DNA sequence: TGTGCCACCAGCAGATCCACATTGAACACTGAAGCTTTCTTT. Its protein product is CATSRSTLNTEAFF. V is TRBV15 and J is TRBJ1-1; no clear D. Trimming stripped 2 bases from V and 0 bases from J, with 7 bases between. The CDR3 covers 14 residues. The germline CDR1 and CDR2 sequences are LNHNV and YYDKDF (reference sequence).

This clone was counted a single time. V gene TRBV2 combines with J gene TRBJ1-1, with D perhaps matching TRBD1 (5 bases). V lost 4 bases to trimming and J lost 12 bases, with 15 bases between them. Germline-derived CDR1 and CDR2 are SNHLY and FYNNEI. The CDR3 spans 12 residues. Here the CDR3 DNA reads TGTGCCAGCAGTGTAGGGCAGGGTGGGTCTTTCTTT. It specifies CASSVGQGGSFF.

The rearrangement uses TRBV6-1 and TRBJ2-7; D is unclear. Trimming took off 10 bases at V and 2 bases at J, with 21 bases between the two ends. This CDR3 is built from 15 residues. Germline CDR1 and CDR2: MNHNS and SASEGT. CDR3 protein: CATTSTSPVPYEQYF. CDR3 nucleotides: TGTGCCACAACTTCGACTTCCCCCGTACCCTACGAGCAGTACTTC.

This clone was recorded a few times. The V and J genes are TRBV6-6 and TRBJ2-1; 10 bases are shared with TRBD1. The V gene end was trimmed by 8 bases and the J gene end by 8 bases; junction bases not matched to a gene: 3. Germline V gives CDR1 MNHNY, CDR2 SVGAGI (reference sequence). CDR3 length: 12 amino acids. The CDR3 sequence: CASDGTGDEQFF. The CDR3 nucleotides are TGTGCCAGCGACGGGACAGGGGATGAGCAGTTCTTC.

This clone was seen a handful of times. The chain employs TRBV6-5 and TRBJ2-7; 7 bases are shared with TRBD1. In germline, CDR1 is MNHEY, CDR2 SVGAGI. The CDR3 sequence is 13 residues long. V was clipped by 10 bases and J by 2 bases; unmatched bases: 8. The CDR3 reads CATYVQGTYEQYF. As DNA, the CDR3 is TGTGCCACCTACGTACAGGGGACCTACGAGCAGTACTTC.

DNA for the CDR3: TGTGCCAGCAGCGTAGACGGGGGCAATCAGCCCCAGCATTTT. It translates to CASSVDGGNQPQHF. The chain carries TRBV9 and TRBJ1-5; no clear D gene. Germline loops: CDR1 SGDLS, CDR2 YYNGEE. Trimming stripped 0 bases from V and 2 bases from J, with 6 bases between. This CDR3 has 14 amino acids.

This clone was counted between two and nine times. This rearrangement joins TRBV7-2 to TRBJ2-3, with TRBD1 as a possible D gene (5 bases). Germline CDR1 SGHTA, CDR2 FQGNSA. Trimming stripped 3 bases from V and 4 bases from J, with 8 bases between. The CDR3 is 13 amino acids. The CDR3 protein is CASSFQGPDTQYF. In nucleotides, the CDR3 is TGTGCCAGCAGCTTTCAGGGCCCAGATACGCAGTATTTT. Based on the CDR3 plus reference TRBV7-2 and TRBJ2-3, the full variable domain is GAGVSQSPSNKVTEKGKDVELRCDPISGHTALYWYRQSLGQGLEFLIYFQGNSAPDKSGLPSDRFSAERTGGSVSTLTIQRTQQEDSAVYLCASSFQGPDTQYFGPGTRLTVL.

The rearrangement uses TRBV5-4 and TRBJ1-3, with D possibly TRBD1 on 5 matching bases. The length of the CDR3 is 17 residues. Trimming stripped 4 bases from V and 1 base from J, with 18 bases between. Germline values: CDR1 SGHNT, CDR2 YYREEE (reference sequence). The CDR3 coding sequence is TGTGCCAGCAGCCGATTTGGAGGGGTTAATTCTGGAAACACCATATATTTT. Its protein product is CASSRFGGVNSGNTIYF.

This chain links TRBV5-1 with TRBJ2-5, with D perhaps matching TRBD1 (5 bases). The J call may be mistaken, given a closer DNA end match to TRBJ2-7. From germline, CDR1 is SGHRS and CDR2 YFSETQ. The CDR3 loop spans 15 amino acids. CDR3 region: CASSPPQGRAYEQYF. The DNA of the CDR3 is TGCGCCAGCAGCCCCCCGCAGGGCCGGGCCTACGAGCAGTACTTC.

This chain connects TRBV14 to TRBJ2-2; 10 bases map to TRBD1. The ends lost 4 bases at V and 4 bases at J; junction bases unmatched: 0. The CDR3 runs 14 residues. Germline V gene sequence: CDR1 SGHDN, CDR2 FVKESK. The CDR3 sequence is CASSRQGATGELFF. CDR3 bases: TGTGCCAGCAGCCGACAGGGGGCCACCGGGGAGCTGTTTTTT.

V gene TRBV29-1 combines with J gene TRBJ2-5; 7 nucleotides align to TRBD1. The germline CDR1 and CDR2 sequences are SQVTM and ANQGSEA. The CDR3 totals 14 residues. Trimming took 6 bases from V and 1 from J; bases not matched to a gene: 8. The CDR3 protein is CSVNDRDTQETQYF. CDR3 bases: TGCAGCGTGAATGACAGGGATACCCAAGAGACCCAGTACTTC.

A few counts support this clone. The rearrangement links TRBV7-9 to TRBJ2-1, with 11 bases identical to TRBD2. The length of the CDR3 is 15 residues. CDR1 is SEHNR and CDR2 is FQNEAQ in the germline V gene (reference sequence). V gave up 4 bases and J gave up 7 bases; unmatched junction bases: 6. The CDR3 is CASSSTSGMDNEQFF. CDR3 in DNA: TGTGCCAGCAGCTCGACTAGCGGGATGGATAATGAGCAGTTCTTC.

The rearrangement links TRBV7-9 to TRBJ2-1; D is ambiguous. CDR1 is SEHNR and CDR2 is FQNEAQ in the germline V gene (reference sequence). V was clipped by 0 bases and J by 1 base, with 7 bases between them. The CDR3 consists of 15 residues. CDR3 loop: CASSLALRSYNEQFF. As DNA, the CDR3 is TGTGCCAGCAGCTTAGCGCTTCGGTCCTACAATGAGCAGTTCTTC.

This clone was seen a few times. This chain joins TRBV5-1 and TRBJ2-7; 8 nucleotides match TRBD1. V shed 5 bases, J shed 2 bases, and the junction held 6 bases outside the gene matches. Germline CDR1 and CDR2: SGHRS and YFSETQ. The CDR3 contains 14 residues. In DNA, the CDR3 is TGCGCCAGCAGACCTAGGACAGGGACCTACGAGCAGTACTTC. This translates into CASRPRTGTYEQYF.

The chain is built from TRBV19 and TRBJ2-3; 9 bases are shared with TRBD1. CDR1 is LNHDA and CDR2 is SQIVND in the germline V gene (reference sequence). Germline trimming cut 2 bases from V and 3 bases from J; bases unmatched to any gene: 3. There are 15 residues in the CDR3. Here the CDR3 DNA reads TGTGCCAGTAGTATAACAGGGGGCGGGACAGATACGCAGTATTTT. Protein sequence: CASSITGGGTDTQYF. Supplemented by reference TRBV19 and TRBJ2-3, the full variable domain reads DGGITQSPKYLFRKEGQNVTLSCEQNLNHDAMYWYRQDPGQGLRLIYYSQIVNDFQKGDIAEGYSVSREKKESFPLTVTSAQKNPTAFYLCASSITGGGTDTQYFGPGTRLTVL.

The rearrangement uses TRBV28 and TRBJ2-5; D remains unclear. The CDR3 sequence is 13 residues long. Germline CDR1 reads MDHEN; CDR2 reads SYDVKM. Between the trimmed V and J ends, which lost 6 bases and 3 bases, there was a span of 11 bases. This CDR3 is CASSKPVEETQYF. The CDR3 DNA reads as TGTGCCAGCAGCAAGCCGGTGGAAGAGACCCAGTACTTC.

The chain links TRBV29-1 to TRBJ2-7, with D perhaps matching TRBD2 (6 bases). CDR3 length equals 11 residues. Germline lookup yields CDR1 SQVTM and CDR2 ANQGSEA. Trimming pared 5 bases from V and 3 bases from J, leaving 8 bases between. CDR3 amino acids: CSVWRGYEQYF. CDR3 nucleotides: TGCAGCGTTTGGCGGGGCTACGAGCAGTACTTC.